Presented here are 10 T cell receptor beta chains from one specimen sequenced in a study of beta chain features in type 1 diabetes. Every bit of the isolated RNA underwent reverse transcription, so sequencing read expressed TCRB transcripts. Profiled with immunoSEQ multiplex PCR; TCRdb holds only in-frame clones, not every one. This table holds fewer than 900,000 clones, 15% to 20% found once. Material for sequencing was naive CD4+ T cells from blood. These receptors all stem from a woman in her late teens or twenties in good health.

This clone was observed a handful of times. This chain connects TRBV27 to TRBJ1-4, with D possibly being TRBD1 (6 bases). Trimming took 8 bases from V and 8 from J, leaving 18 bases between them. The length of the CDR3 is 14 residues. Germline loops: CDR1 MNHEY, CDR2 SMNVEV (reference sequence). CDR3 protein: CASSTLGHQEKLFF. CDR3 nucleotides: TGTGCCAGCTCGACCCTGGGACATCAGGAAAAACTGTTTTTT.

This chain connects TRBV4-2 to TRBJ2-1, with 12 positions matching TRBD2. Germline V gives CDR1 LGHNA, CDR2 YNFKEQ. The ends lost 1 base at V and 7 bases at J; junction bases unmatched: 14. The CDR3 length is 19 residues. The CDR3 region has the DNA TGTGCCAGCAGCCAAGGCGGACTAGCGGGATCCCACTCCAGGAATGAGCAGTTCTTC. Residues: CASSQGGLAGSHSRNEQFF.

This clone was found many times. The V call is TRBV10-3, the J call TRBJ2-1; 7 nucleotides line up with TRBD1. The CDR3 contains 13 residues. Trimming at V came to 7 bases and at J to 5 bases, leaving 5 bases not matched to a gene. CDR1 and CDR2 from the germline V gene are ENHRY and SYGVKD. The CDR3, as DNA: TGTGCCATCAACACAGGGGTGAACAATGAGCAGTTCTTC. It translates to CAINTGVNNEQFF.

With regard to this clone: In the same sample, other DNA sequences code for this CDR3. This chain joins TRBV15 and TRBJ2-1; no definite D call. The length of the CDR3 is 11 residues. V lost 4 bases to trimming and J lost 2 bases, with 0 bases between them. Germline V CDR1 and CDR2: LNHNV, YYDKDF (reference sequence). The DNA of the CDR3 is TGTGCCACCAGCACCTACAATGAGCAGTTCTTC. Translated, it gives CATSTYNEQFF. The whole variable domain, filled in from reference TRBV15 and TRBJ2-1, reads DAMVIQNPRYQVTQFGKPVTLSCSQTLNHNVMYWYQQKSSQAPKLLFHYYDKDFNNEADTPDNFQSRRPNTSFCFLDIRSPGLGDTAMYLCATSTYNEQFFGPGTRLTVL.

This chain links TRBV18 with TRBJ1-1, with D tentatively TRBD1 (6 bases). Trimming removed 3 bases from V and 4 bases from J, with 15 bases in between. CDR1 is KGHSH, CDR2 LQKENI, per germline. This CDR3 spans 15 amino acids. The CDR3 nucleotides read TGTGCCAGCTCACCCAATCGGGGGCTGGGCACTGAAGCTTTCTTT. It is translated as CASSPNRGLGTEAFF.

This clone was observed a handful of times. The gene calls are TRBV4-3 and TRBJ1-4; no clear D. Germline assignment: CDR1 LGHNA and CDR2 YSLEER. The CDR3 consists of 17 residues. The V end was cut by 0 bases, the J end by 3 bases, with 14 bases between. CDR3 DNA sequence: TGCGCCAGCAGCCAAGACGGTGGCGGGCGGTCTAATGAAAAACTGTTTTTT. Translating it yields CASSQDGGGRSNEKLFF.

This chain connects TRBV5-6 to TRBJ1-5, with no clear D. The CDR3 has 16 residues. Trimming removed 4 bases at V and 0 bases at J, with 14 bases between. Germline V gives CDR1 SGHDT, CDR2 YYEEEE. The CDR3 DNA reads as TGTGCCAGCAGCGGACCCGGACTGAATAGCAATCAGCCCCAGCATTTT. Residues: CASSGPGLNSNQPQHF.

CDR3 loop: CASSFMGSGELFF. The DNA for the CDR3 is TGCGCCAGCAGCTTTATGGGATCCGGGGAGCTGTTTTTT. This chain joins TRBV5-1 and TRBJ2-2; D unclear. Trimming took 2 bases from V and 6 from J, leaving 8 bases between them. Germline-derived CDR1 and CDR2 are SGHRS and YFSETQ. The CDR3 spans 13 residues. Filled out from reference TRBV5-1 and TRBJ2-2, the complete variable domain reads KAGVTQTPRYLIKTRGQQVTLSCSPISGHRSVSWYQQTPGQGLQFLFEYFSETQRNKGNFPGRFSGRQFSNSRSEMNVSTLELGDSALYLCASSFMGSGELFFGEGSRLTVL.

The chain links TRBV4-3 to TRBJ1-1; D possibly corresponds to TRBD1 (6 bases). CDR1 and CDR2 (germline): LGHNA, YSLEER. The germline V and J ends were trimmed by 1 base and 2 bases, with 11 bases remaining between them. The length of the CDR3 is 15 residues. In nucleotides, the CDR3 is TGCGCCAGCAGCCAAGGACAGGTGAAAAACACTGAAGCTTTCTTT. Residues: CASSQGQVKNTEAFF.

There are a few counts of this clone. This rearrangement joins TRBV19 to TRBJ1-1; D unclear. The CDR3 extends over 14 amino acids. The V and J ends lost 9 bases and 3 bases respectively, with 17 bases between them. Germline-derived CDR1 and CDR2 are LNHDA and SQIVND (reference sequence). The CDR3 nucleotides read TGTGCCAGCAAATCCATACGTCAGGACACTGAAGCTTTCTTT. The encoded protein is CASKSIRQDTEAFF.